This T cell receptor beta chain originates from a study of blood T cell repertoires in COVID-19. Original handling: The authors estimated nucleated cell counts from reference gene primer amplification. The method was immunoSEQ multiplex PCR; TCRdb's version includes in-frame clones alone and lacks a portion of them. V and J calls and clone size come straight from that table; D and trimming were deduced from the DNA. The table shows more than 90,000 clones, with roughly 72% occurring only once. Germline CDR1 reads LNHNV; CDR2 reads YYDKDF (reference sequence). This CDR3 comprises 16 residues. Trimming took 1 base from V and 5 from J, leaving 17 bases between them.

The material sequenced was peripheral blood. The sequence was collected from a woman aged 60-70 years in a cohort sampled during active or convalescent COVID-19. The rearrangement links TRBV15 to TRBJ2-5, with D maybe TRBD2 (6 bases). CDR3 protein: CATSRAGTGAGETQYF. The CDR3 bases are TGTGCCACCAGCAGAGCCGGGACTGGAGCGGGTGAGACCCAGTACTTC.